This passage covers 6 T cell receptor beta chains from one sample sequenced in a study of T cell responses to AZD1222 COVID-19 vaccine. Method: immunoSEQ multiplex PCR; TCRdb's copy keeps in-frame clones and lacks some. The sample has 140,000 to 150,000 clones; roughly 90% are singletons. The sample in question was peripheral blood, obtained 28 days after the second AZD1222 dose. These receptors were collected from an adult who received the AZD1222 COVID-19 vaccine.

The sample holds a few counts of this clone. CDR3 loop: CAISEIQGGEQYF. The CDR3 coding sequence is TGTGCCATCAGTGAGATCCAGGGGGGCGAGCAGTACTTC. V gene TRBV10-3 combines with J gene TRBJ2-7; tentatively, D is TRBD1 (7 bases). V lost 2 bases and J 6 bases, leaving 11 bases between the germline ends. CDR3 length equals 13 residues. From germline, CDR1 is ENHRY and CDR2 SYGVKD.

Here the CDR3 DNA reads TGTGCCATCAGTGATAGGGACCGCCATCAGCCCCAGCATTTT. The encoded protein is CAISDRDRHQPQHF. The chain employs TRBV10-3 and TRBJ1-5; a possible D gene is TRBD1 (5 bases). The V gene's germline CDR1 is ENHRY and CDR2 SYGVKD. V was shortened by 3 bases and J by 5 bases, with 11 bases between the two germline ends. The CDR3 is made up of 14 amino acids.

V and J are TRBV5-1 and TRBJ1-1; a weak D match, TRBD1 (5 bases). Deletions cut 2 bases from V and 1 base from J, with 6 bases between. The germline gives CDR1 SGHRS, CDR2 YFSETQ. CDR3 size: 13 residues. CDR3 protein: CASSFGANTEAFF. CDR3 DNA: TGCGCCAGCAGCTTTGGGGCGAACACTGAAGCTTTCTTT.

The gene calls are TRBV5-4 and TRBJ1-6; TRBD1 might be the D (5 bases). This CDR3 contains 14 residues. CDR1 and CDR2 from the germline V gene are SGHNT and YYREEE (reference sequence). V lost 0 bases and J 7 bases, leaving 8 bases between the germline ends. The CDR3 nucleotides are TGTGCCAGCAGCTTGGGCTGGGGGAATTCACCCCTCCACTTT. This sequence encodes CASSLGWGNSPLHF. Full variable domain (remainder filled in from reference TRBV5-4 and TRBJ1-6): ETGVTQSPTHLIKTRGQQVTLRCSSQSGHNTVSWYQQALGQGPQFIFQYYREEENGRGNFPPRFSGLQFPNYSSELNVNALELDDSALYLCASSLGWGNSPLHFGNGTRLTVT.

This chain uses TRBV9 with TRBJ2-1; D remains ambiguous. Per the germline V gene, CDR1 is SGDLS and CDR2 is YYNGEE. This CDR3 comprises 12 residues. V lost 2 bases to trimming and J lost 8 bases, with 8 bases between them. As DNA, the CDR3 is TGTGCCAGCAGCGTGACCTTAGATGAGCAGTTCTTC. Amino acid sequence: CASSVTLDEQFF.

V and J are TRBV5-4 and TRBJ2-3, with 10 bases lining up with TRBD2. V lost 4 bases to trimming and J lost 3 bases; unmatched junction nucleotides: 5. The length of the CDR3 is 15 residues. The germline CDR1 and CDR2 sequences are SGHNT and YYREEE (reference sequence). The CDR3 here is CASSPSGGGTDTQYF. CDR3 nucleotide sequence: TGTGCCAGCAGCCCCAGCGGGGGGGGGACAGATACGCAGTATTTT.